The rows below give T cell receptor beta chains drawn from one sample of a study of long-term antiretroviral therapy in people with HIV. The data were produced by immunoSEQ multiplex PCR, yet TCRdb's version contains in-frame clones alone and is incomplete. The table lists 25,000 to 30,000 clones, roughly nine tenths of them singletons. Sequences were derived from unsorted PBMCs, sampled 3.1 years after starting antiretroviral therapy. These receptors came from a man aged 18 to 30 with HIV. The CDR3 runs from the conserved cysteine through the conserved F or W. Fields, in order: CDR3 length, J gene, V gene, D gene, clone size, CDR3 protein, CDR3 DNA. The D gene is left open where the match is weak. Clone size, where shown, is once, few, many, or a class for clones that have expanded.

cdr3_length: 13; j_call: TRBJ1-2; v_call: TRBV5-4; d_call: NA; clone_size: NA; cdr3_aa: CASSPPGVSGYTF; cdr3_nt: TGTGCCAGCAGCCCCCCCGGGGTTTCTGGCTACACCTTC
cdr3_length: 13; j_call: TRBJ2-7; v_call: TRBV5-4; d_call: TRBD2; clone_size: NA; cdr3_aa: CASSLGGGYEQYF; cdr3_nt: TGTGCCAGCAGCTTGGGGGGGGGCTACGAGCAGTACTTC
cdr3_length: 17; j_call: TRBJ2-3; v_call: TRBV9; d_call: TRBD2; clone_size: NA; cdr3_aa: CASSVEDSGGATDTQYF; cdr3_nt: TGTGCCAGCAGCGTAGAGGATAGCGGGGGGGCTACAGATACGCAGTATTTT
cdr3_length: 13; j_call: TRBJ2-7; v_call: TRBV4-1; d_call: NA; clone_size: few; cdr3_aa: CASSRTASYEQYF; cdr3_nt: TGCGCCAGCAGCCGGACAGCCTCCTACGAGCAGTACTTC
cdr3_length: 16; j_call: TRBJ2-5; v_call: TRBV5-4; d_call: NA; clone_size: NA; cdr3_aa: CASSLAGRGAVETQYF; cdr3_nt: TGTGCCAGCAGCTTGGCGGGCCGGGGAGCTGTGGAGACCCAGTACTTC
cdr3_length: 18; j_call: TRBJ2-6; v_call: TRBV19; d_call: TRBD1; clone_size: NA; cdr3_aa: CASSIGGQQAYGANVLTF; cdr3_nt: TGTGCCAGTAGTATAGGGGGACAGCAAGCGTATGGGGCCAACGTCCTGACTTTC
cdr3_length: 16; j_call: TRBJ2-2; v_call: TRBV25-1; d_call: TRBD2; clone_size: NA; cdr3_aa: CASSEGLAGAFGELFF; cdr3_nt: TGTGCCAGCAGTGAGGGACTAGCGGGAGCCTTTGGGGAGCTGTTTTTT
cdr3_length: 15; j_call: TRBJ2-1; v_call: TRBV16; d_call: NA; clone_size: NA; cdr3_aa: CASTSGGGENNEQFF; cdr3_nt: TGTGCCAGCACTTCCGGGGGAGGCGAAAACAATGAGCAGTTCTTC
cdr3_length: 14; j_call: TRBJ2-7; v_call: TRBV7-9; d_call: NA; clone_size: NA; cdr3_aa: CASSLRVGIHEQYF; cdr3_nt: TGTGCCAGCAGCTTACGGGTAGGAATCCACGAGCAGTACTTC
cdr3_length: 11; j_call: TRBJ1-1; v_call: TRBV5-5; d_call: NA; clone_size: NA; cdr3_aa: CASSPGIEAFF; cdr3_nt: TGTGCCAGCAGCCCCGGGATTGAAGCTTTCTTT
cdr3_length: 16; j_call: TRBJ2-3; v_call: TRBV7-8; d_call: NA; clone_size: NA; cdr3_aa: CASSFLARGRTDTQYF; cdr3_nt: TGTGCCAGCAGCTTCCTGGCCCGGGGACGAACAGATACGCAGTATTTT
cdr3_length: 14; j_call: TRBJ2-7; v_call: TRBV9; d_call: NA; clone_size: NA; cdr3_aa: CASSPSGTAYEQYF; cdr3_nt: TGTGCCAGCAGCCCCTCGGGGACCGCCTACGAGCAGTACTTC
cdr3_length: 14; j_call: TRBJ1-1; v_call: TRBV6-5; d_call: NA; clone_size: once; cdr3_aa: CASSYESMNTEAFF; cdr3_nt: TGTGCCAGCAGTTACGAGTCGATGAACACTGAAGCTTTCTTT
cdr3_length: 13; j_call: TRBJ2-5; v_call: TRBV6-5; d_call: NA; clone_size: NA; cdr3_aa: CASSYGGLETQYF; cdr3_nt: TGTGCCAGCAGTTACGGGGGTTTGGAGACCCAGTACTTC
cdr3_length: 15; j_call: TRBJ2-6; v_call: TRBV15; d_call: TRBD2; clone_size: NA; cdr3_aa: CATTKGGSGANVLTF; cdr3_nt: TGTGCCACCACCAAGGGAGGGTCAGGGGCCAACGTCCTGACTTTC
cdr3_length: 14; j_call: TRBJ2-2; v_call: TRBV5-5; d_call: NA; clone_size: NA; cdr3_aa: CASTSFDLTGELFF; cdr3_nt: TGTGCCAGCACCTCCTTCGATTTGACCGGGGAGCTGTTTTTT
cdr3_length: 18; j_call: TRBJ2-7; v_call: TRBV29-1; d_call: TRBD2; clone_size: NA; cdr3_aa: CSVVGSTSGKRSSYEQYF; cdr3_nt: TGCAGCGTTGTCGGCTCGACTAGCGGGAAAAGAAGCTCCTACGAGCAGTACTTC
cdr3_length: 13; j_call: TRBJ1-1; v_call: TRBV2; d_call: NA; clone_size: NA; cdr3_aa: CASSRNPGTEAFF; cdr3_nt: TGTGCCAGCAGTCGAAACCCAGGGACTGAAGCTTTCTTT
cdr3_length: 12; j_call: TRBJ2-7; v_call: TRBV19; d_call: TRBD2; clone_size: NA; cdr3_aa: CASSWGGEEQYF; cdr3_nt: TGTGCCAGTAGTTGGGGAGGGGAAGAGCAGTACTTC
cdr3_length: 15; j_call: TRBJ1-5; v_call: TRBV28; d_call: NA; clone_size: few; cdr3_aa: CASSLGHGKRQPQHF; cdr3_nt: TGTGCCAGCAGTTTAGGTCACGGGAAGAGACAGCCCCAGCATTTT
cdr3_length: 14; j_call: TRBJ2-1; v_call: TRBV11-2; d_call: NA; clone_size: NA; cdr3_aa: CASSSSNYYNEQFF; cdr3_nt: TGTGCCAGCAGCTCCTCCAACTATTACAATGAGCAGTTCTTC
cdr3_length: 14; j_call: TRBJ1-4; v_call: TRBV18; d_call: NA; clone_size: NA; cdr3_aa: CASSARGGEEKLFF; cdr3_nt: TGTGCCAGCTCAGCTCGTGGGGGTGAAGAAAAACTGTTTTTT
cdr3_length: 13; j_call: TRBJ2-7; v_call: TRBV4-2; d_call: TRBD2; clone_size: NA; cdr3_aa: CASSLGLAYEQYF; cdr3_nt: TGTGCCAGCAGCCTCGGACTAGCTTACGAGCAGTACTTC
cdr3_length: 15; j_call: TRBJ2-5; v_call: TRBV9; d_call: TRBD2; clone_size: NA; cdr3_aa: CASSASLAGGETQYF; cdr3_nt: TGTGCCAGCAGCGCTTCACTAGCGGGGGGTGAGACCCAGTACTTC
cdr3_length: 13; j_call: TRBJ2-7; v_call: TRBV5-5; d_call: NA; clone_size: NA; cdr3_aa: CASEDGNSYEQYF; cdr3_nt: TGTGCCAGCGAGGATGGGAACTCCTACGAGCAGTACTTC
cdr3_length: 12; j_call: TRBJ1-1; v_call: TRBV5-4; d_call: NA; clone_size: NA; cdr3_aa: CASSFQNTEAFF; cdr3_nt: TGTGCCAGCAGCTTCCAGAACACTGAAGCTTTCTTT
cdr3_length: 15; j_call: TRBJ2-3; v_call: TRBV30; d_call: NA; clone_size: NA; cdr3_aa: CAWTGARSLRDTQYF; cdr3_nt: TGTGCCTGGACCGGGGCTCGATCCCTCAGAGATACGCAGTATTTT
cdr3_length: 13; j_call: TRBJ1-1; v_call: TRBV2; d_call: NA; clone_size: NA; cdr3_aa: CASLPLRVTEAFF; cdr3_nt: TGTGCCAGCCTCCCCTTGAGGGTCACTGAAGCTTTCTTT
cdr3_length: 15; j_call: TRBJ2-7; v_call: TRBV30; d_call: TRBD2; clone_size: few; cdr3_aa: CAWSVIAGVPYEQYF; cdr3_nt: TGTGCCTGGAGTGTAATAGCGGGAGTTCCCTACGAGCAGTACTTC
cdr3_length: 13; j_call: TRBJ2-7; v_call: TRBV19; d_call: NA; clone_size: NA; cdr3_aa: CASSSTSGVEQYF; cdr3_nt: TGTGCCAGTAGTTCTACAAGCGGCGTGGAGCAGTACTTC
cdr3_length: 12; j_call: TRBJ2-2; v_call: TRBV28; d_call: NA; clone_size: NA; cdr3_aa: CASSFQPGELFF; cdr3_nt: TGTGCCAGCAGTTTCCAACCCGGGGAGCTGTTTTTT
cdr3_length: 16; j_call: TRBJ2-7; v_call: TRBV21-1; d_call: NA; clone_size: NA; cdr3_aa: CASGSRVDPISDEQYF; cdr3_nt: TGTGCCAGCGGATCGCGGGTAGACCCCATCAGCGACGAGCAGTACTTC
cdr3_length: 11; j_call: TRBJ2-7; v_call: TRBV13; d_call: NA; clone_size: NA; cdr3_aa: CASSSSYEQYF; cdr3_nt: TGTGCCAGCAGCTCCTCCTACGAGCAGTACTTC
cdr3_length: 15; j_call: TRBJ2-3; v_call: TRBV6-5; d_call: TRBD2; clone_size: NA; cdr3_aa: CASMGLAGAGDTQYF; cdr3_nt: TGTGCCAGCATGGGGCTAGCGGGAGCGGGAGATACGCAGTATTTT
cdr3_length: 12; j_call: TRBJ2-7; v_call: TRBV7-3; d_call: TRBD1; clone_size: NA; cdr3_aa: CASSSTGVEQYF; cdr3_nt: TGTGCCAGCAGCTCTACAGGGGTCGAGCAGTACTTC
cdr3_length: 14; j_call: TRBJ1-1; v_call: TRBV2; d_call: NA; clone_size: NA; cdr3_aa: CASSELVMNTEAFF; cdr3_nt: TGTGCCAGCAGTGAACTAGTCATGAACACTGAAGCTTTCTTT
cdr3_length: 16; j_call: TRBJ1-1; v_call: TRBV5-1; d_call: NA; clone_size: NA; cdr3_aa: CASSRDGENFGDEAFF; cdr3_nt: TGCGCCAGCAGCCGGGACGGGGAGAACTTTGGCGATGAAGCTTTCTTT
cdr3_length: 11; j_call: TRBJ2-7; v_call: TRBV6-6; d_call: NA; clone_size: NA; cdr3_aa: CASSYRAGLYF; cdr3_nt: TGTGCCAGCAGTTACCGGGCAGGCCTGTACTTC
cdr3_length: 14; j_call: TRBJ2-1; v_call: TRBV2; d_call: TRBD1; clone_size: NA; cdr3_aa: CAASRGPSYNEQFF; cdr3_nt: TGTGCTGCCAGCAGGGGGCCCTCCTACAATGAGCAGTTCTTC
cdr3_length: 14; j_call: TRBJ1-1; v_call: TRBV5-1; d_call: NA; clone_size: NA; cdr3_aa: CASSLSPRGTEAFF; cdr3_nt: TGCGCCAGCAGCTTGTCCCCCAGGGGTACTGAAGCTTTCTTT
cdr3_length: 17; j_call: TRBJ2-7; v_call: TRBV18; d_call: TRBD2; clone_size: NA; cdr3_aa: CASSSNVGQSSGYEQYF; cdr3_nt: TGTGCCAGCTCATCTAACGTGGGGCAATCTAGCGGCTACGAGCAGTACTTC
cdr3_length: 13; j_call: TRBJ2-7; v_call: TRBV15; d_call: NA; clone_size: NA; cdr3_aa: CATSQGGFYEQYF; cdr3_nt: TGTGCCACCAGCCAAGGGGGGTTCTACGAGCAGTACTTC
cdr3_length: 17; j_call: TRBJ1-3; v_call: TRBV7-9; d_call: TRBD1; clone_size: NA; cdr3_aa: CASSSPVAGGTGNTIYF; cdr3_nt: TGTGCCAGCAGCTCCCCCGTGGCAGGGGGCACTGGAAACACCATATATTTT
cdr3_length: 15; j_call: TRBJ1-1; v_call: TRBV5-1; d_call: NA; clone_size: NA; cdr3_aa: CASSPITTQGTEAFF; cdr3_nt: TGCGCCAGCAGCCCGATCACCACGCAAGGCACTGAAGCTTTCTTT
cdr3_length: 15; j_call: TRBJ1-1; v_call: TRBV19; d_call: NA; clone_size: NA; cdr3_aa: CARGAGVRMNTEAFF; cdr3_nt: TGTGCCAGGGGGGCAGGGGTTCGTATGAACACTGAAGCTTTCTTT
cdr3_length: 17; j_call: TRBJ1-2; v_call: TRBV2; d_call: NA; clone_size: once; cdr3_aa: CASSEALEGALGYGYTF; cdr3_nt: TGTGCCAGCAGTGAAGCGTTGGAGGGTGCCCTTGGCTATGGCTACACCTTC
cdr3_length: 15; j_call: TRBJ1-6; v_call: TRBV7-2; d_call: NA; clone_size: NA; cdr3_aa: CASSAYNRMYSPLHF; cdr3_nt: TGTGCCAGCAGCGCCTACAACAGAATGTATTCACCCCTCCACTTT
cdr3_length: 14; j_call: TRBJ1-1; v_call: TRBV19; d_call: NA; clone_size: NA; cdr3_aa: CASSILRDNTEAFF; cdr3_nt: TGTGCCAGTAGTATCTTAAGGGATAACACTGAAGCTTTCTTT
cdr3_length: 13; j_call: TRBJ2-6; v_call: TRBV5-4; d_call: NA; clone_size: few; cdr3_aa: CASSTGGANVLTF; cdr3_nt: TGTGCCAGCAGCACGGGCGGGGCCAACGTCCTGACTTTC
cdr3_length: 13; j_call: TRBJ2-7; v_call: TRBV7-3; d_call: NA; clone_size: medium-sized; cdr3_aa: CASSSQGVNEQYF; cdr3_nt: TGTGCCAGCAGCTCTCAGGGTGTCAACGAGCAGTACTTC
cdr3_length: 12; j_call: TRBJ2-1; v_call: TRBV13; d_call: NA; clone_size: NA; cdr3_aa: CASSPQQNEQFF; cdr3_nt: TGTGCCAGCAGCCCTCAACAGAATGAGCAGTTCTTC
cdr3_length: 14; j_call: TRBJ2-7; v_call: TRBV18; d_call: TRBD2; clone_size: NA; cdr3_aa: CASSPGLARYEQYF; cdr3_nt: TGTGCCAGCTCACCGGGACTAGCAAGATACGAGCAGTACTTC
cdr3_length: 15; j_call: TRBJ2-3; v_call: TRBV5-1; d_call: NA; clone_size: NA; cdr3_aa: CASRGPQGGTDTQYF; cdr3_nt: TGCGCCAGCAGGGGACCCCAGGGCGGGACAGATACGCAGTATTTT
cdr3_length: 17; j_call: TRBJ1-4; v_call: TRBV23-1; d_call: NA; clone_size: NA; cdr3_aa: CASSQVGGRGHNEKLFF; cdr3_nt: TGCGCCAGCAGTCAGGTGGGGGGACGGGGCCATAATGAAAAACTGTTTTTT
cdr3_length: 12; j_call: TRBJ1-5; v_call: TRBV2; d_call: NA; clone_size: NA; cdr3_aa: CASSERYQPQHF; cdr3_nt: TGTGCCAGCAGTGAGAGGTACCAGCCCCAGCATTTT